This T cell receptor beta chain was recorded in a study of T-cell memory formation after mild COVID-19. Trimming removed 0 bases at V and 5 bases at J, with 10 bases between. Germline loops: CDR1 MNHNS, CDR2 SASEGT. The CDR3 consists of 14 residues. TCRdb independently ran MiXCR on the 5' RACE reads; one entry per CDR3 protein. The table lists under 60,000 distinct CDR3 sequences, 9.3% of them singletons. This receptor was taken from an adult woman who had mild COVID-19 (a few samples of this study predate the infection). Cell type and time point are not known. V and J are TRBV6-1 and TRBJ1-1; a weak D match, TRBD1 (5 bases). Sequenced input: PBMCs or a T cell subset sorted from them (not recorded which). This CDR3 is CASSEAWGSTEAFF. CDR3 sequence (DNA): TGTGCCAGCAGTGAAGCGTGGGGGTCGACTGAAGCTTTCTTT.